This entry features one T cell receptor beta chain sequence. As handled by the study authors: How many nucleated cells were present was estimated from reference gene primer amplification. Data came from immunoSEQ multiplex PCR; TCRdb stores just in-frame clones and leaves some out. V and J calls and clone size are those listed in that table; D and trimming were worked out from the DNA. The repertoire holds 150,000 to 200,000 clones, approximately 92% seen once, with 0.45% to 0.65% in the top ten. This sample was included in a study of blood T cell repertoires in COVID-19. Across the study: The analysed material was cDNA or gDNA that came from T cells, B-cell-depleted T cells, or PBMCs.

CDR1 is SGDLS and CDR2 is YYNGEE in the germline V gene. The CDR3 spans 13 residues. The germline V and J ends were trimmed by 3 bases and 9 bases, with 10 bases remaining between them. The rearrangement links TRBV9 to TRBJ1-6; D gene ambiguous. The sequence was obtained from a man aged 50-59 years with acute or convalescent COVID-19. Sequences were obtained from peripheral blood. CDR3 sequence (DNA): TGTGCCAGCAGCGGAGGAGGTATTTCACCCCTCCACTTT. Its protein product is CASSGGGISPLHF.